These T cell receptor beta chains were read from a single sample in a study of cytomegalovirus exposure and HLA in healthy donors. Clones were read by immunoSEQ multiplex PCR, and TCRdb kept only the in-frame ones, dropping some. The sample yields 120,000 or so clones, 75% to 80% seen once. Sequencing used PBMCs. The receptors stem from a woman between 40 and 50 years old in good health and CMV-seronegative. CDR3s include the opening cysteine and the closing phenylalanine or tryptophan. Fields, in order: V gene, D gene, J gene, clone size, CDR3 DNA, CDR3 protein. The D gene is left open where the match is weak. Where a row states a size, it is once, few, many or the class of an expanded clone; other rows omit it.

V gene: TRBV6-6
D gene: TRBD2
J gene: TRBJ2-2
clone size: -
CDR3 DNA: TGTGCCAGCAGAGTAGCGGGAGGTAATCCCGGGGAGCTGTTTTTT
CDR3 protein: CASRVAGGNPGELFF

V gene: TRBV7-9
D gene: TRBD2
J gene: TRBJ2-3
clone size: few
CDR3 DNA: TGTGCCAGCAGCTTAGTCACGGGAGGGGGAGCAGATACGCAGTATTTT
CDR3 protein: CASSLVTGGGADTQYF

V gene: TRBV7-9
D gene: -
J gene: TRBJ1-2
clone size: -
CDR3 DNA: TGTGCCAGCAGCTTACGGGGGTTGTATGGCTACACCTTC
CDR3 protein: CASSLRGLYGYTF

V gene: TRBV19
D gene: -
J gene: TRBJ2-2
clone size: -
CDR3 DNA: TGTGCCAGTAGACCCTGGCAGGGTGGGACCGGGGAGCTGTTTTTT
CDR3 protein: CASRPWQGGTGELFF

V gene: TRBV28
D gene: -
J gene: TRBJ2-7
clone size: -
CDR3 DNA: TGTGCCAGCAGTCCGGGACAATCTTACGAGCAGTACTTC
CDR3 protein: CASSPGQSYEQYF

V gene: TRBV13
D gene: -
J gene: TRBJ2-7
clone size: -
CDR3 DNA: TGTGCCAGCAGCCTGGGGCCTCGACCCCACGAGCAGTACTTC
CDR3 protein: CASSLGPRPHEQYF

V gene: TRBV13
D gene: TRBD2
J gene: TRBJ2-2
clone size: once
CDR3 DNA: TGTGCCAGCAGCTCAGCTAGCGGGAGGGCCACACCGAACACCGGGGAGCTGTTTTTT
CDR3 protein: CASSSASGRATPNTGELFF

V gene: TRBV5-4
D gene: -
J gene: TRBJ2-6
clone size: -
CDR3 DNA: TGTGCCAGCAGCATCAACACGGGGGCCAACGTCCTGACTTTC
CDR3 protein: CASSINTGANVLTF

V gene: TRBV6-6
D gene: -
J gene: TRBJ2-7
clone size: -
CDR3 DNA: TGTGCCAGCAGTTACGGGAACAGGTACGAGCAGTACTTC
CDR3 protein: CASSYGNRYEQYF

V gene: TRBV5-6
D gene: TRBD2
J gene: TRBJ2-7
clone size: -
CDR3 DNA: TGTGCCAGCAGGACTAGCGGGAGAGGCTACGAGCAGTACTTC
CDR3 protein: CASRTSGRGYEQYF

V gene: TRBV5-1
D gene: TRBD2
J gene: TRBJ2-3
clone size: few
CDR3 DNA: TGCGCCAGCAGCTTGGGCGGTCTCACTAGCGGCACAGATACGCAGTATTTT
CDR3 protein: CASSLGGLTSGTDTQYF

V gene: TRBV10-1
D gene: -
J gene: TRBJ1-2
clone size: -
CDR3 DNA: TGCGCCAGCAGTCCAACAGCTAACTATGGCTACACCTTC
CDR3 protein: CASSPTANYGYTF

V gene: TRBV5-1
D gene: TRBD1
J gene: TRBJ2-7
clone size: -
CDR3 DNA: TGCGCCAGCAGCTCCGGGACAGGGGACTACGAGCAGTACTTC
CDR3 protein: CASSSGTGDYEQYF

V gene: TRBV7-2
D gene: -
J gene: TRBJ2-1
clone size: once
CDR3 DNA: TGTGCCAGCACCTCTAGCTCCTACAATGAGCAGTTCTTC
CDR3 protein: CASTSSSYNEQFF

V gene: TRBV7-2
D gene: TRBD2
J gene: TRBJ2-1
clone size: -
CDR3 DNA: TGTGCCAGCAGCGTGGCCGGGACTAGCAACTACAATGAGCAGTTCTTC
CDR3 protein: CASSVAGTSNYNEQFF

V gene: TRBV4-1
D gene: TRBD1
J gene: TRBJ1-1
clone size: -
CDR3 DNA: TGCGCCAGCAGCCAAGTCAGGGGGAATTTGAACACTGAAGCTTTCTTT
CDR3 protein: CASSQVRGNLNTEAFF

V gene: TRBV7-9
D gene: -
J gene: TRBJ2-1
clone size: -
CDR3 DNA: TGTGCCAGCAGCCTCCGGAGGAATAATGAGCAGTTCTTC
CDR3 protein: CASSLRRNNEQFF

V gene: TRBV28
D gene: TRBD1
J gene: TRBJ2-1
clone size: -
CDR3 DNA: TGTGCCAGCAGTACTTACTGGGGACAGGGGTCGGCTGAGCAGTTCTTC
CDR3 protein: CASSTYWGQGSAEQFF

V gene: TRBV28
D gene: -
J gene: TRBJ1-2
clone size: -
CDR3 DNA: TGTGCCAGCACTACGTACTATGGCTACACCTTC
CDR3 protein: CASTTYYGYTF

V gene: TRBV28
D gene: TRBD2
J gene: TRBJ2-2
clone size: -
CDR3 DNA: TGTGCCAGCGAAAGGCGGGGGACTTACACCGGGGAGCTGTTTTTT
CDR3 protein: CASERRGTYTGELFF

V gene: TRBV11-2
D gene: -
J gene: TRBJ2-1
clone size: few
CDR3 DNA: TGTGCCAGCAGCCAGGACACGGTCAATGAGCAGTTCTTC
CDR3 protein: CASSQDTVNEQFF

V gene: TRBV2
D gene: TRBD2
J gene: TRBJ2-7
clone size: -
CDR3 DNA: TGTGCCAGCAGTCTAGCGGGGGCCCCCTACGAGCAGTACTTC
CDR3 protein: CASSLAGAPYEQYF

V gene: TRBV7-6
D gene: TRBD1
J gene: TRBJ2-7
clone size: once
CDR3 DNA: TGTGCCAGCAGCCCTAAGCCGGGACAGGGCTACGAGCAGTACTTC
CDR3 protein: CASSPKPGQGYEQYF

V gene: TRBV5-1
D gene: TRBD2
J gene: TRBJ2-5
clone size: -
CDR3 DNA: TGCGCCAGCAGCTCGTCCGGGACTATACAAGAGACCCAGTACTTC
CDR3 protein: CASSSSGTIQETQYF

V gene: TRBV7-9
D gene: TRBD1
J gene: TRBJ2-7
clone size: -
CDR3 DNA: TGTTCCAGCAGCCCTCGCTTGGGGACAGGGTTCTACGAGCAGTACTTC
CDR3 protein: CSSSPRLGTGFYEQYF

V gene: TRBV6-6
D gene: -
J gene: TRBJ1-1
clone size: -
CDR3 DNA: TGTGCCAGCAGTCCGGGACATCCCACTGAAGCTTTCTTT
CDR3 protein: CASSPGHPTEAFF

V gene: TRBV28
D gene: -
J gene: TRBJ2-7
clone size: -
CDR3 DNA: TGTGCCAGCAGTTTAATTACGGCAGGCTCCTACGAGCAGTACTTC
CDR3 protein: CASSLITAGSYEQYF

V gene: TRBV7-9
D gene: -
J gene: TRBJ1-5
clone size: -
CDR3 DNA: TGTGCCAGCAGCTCCAACACTCAGCCCCAGCATTTT
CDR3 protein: CASSSNTQPQHF

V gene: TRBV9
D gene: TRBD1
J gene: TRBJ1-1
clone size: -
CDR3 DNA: TGTGCCAGCAGCGTAGACAGGGGGCGGATTGGGGACACTGAAGCTTTCTTT
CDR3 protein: CASSVDRGRIGDTEAFF

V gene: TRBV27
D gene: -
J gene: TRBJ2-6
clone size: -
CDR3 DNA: TGTGCCAGCAGTTTATCGCCAGGGACTGGGGCCAACGGCCTGACTTTC
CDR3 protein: CASSLSPGTGANGLTF

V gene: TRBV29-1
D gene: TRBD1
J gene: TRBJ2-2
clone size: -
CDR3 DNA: TGCAGCGTTGAAGTTGGGACAGGGGGCCACACCGGGGAGCTGTTTTTT
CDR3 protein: CSVEVGTGGHTGELFF

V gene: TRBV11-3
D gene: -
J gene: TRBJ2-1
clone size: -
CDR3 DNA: TGTGCCAGCAGCTTGAGACCTTCGGGTGAGCAGTTCTTC
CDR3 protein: CASSLRPSGEQFF

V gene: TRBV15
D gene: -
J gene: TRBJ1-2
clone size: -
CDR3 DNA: TGTGCCACCAGCAGGCTCCCAATCAGGATTTCGCATGGCTACACCTTC
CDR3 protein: CATSRLPIRISHGYTF

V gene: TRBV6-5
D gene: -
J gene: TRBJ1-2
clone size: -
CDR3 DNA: TGTGCCAGCAAAGATCCGGGATTCTATGGCTACACCTTC
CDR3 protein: CASKDPGFYGYTF

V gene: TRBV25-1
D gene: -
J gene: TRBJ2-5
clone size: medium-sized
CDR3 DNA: TGTGCCAGCAGTGAATCTGGCTACCAAGAGACCCAGTACTTC
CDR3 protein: CASSESGYQETQYF

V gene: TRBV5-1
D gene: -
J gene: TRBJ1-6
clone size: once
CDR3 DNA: TGCGCCAGCAGCTTGGCCCCGGACAAAAATAATTCACCCCTCCACTTT
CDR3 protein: CASSLAPDKNNSPLHF

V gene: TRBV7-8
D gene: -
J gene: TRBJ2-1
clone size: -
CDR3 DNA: TGTGCCAGCAGCCTATCCCCCGGCCTCGAGGGAATCGGGCAGTTCTTC
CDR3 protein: CASSLSPGLEGIGQFF

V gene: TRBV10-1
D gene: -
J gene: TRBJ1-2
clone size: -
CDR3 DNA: TGCGCCAGCAGTCTCTCACAGGGCGGAGGCTACACCTTC
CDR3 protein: CASSLSQGGGYTF

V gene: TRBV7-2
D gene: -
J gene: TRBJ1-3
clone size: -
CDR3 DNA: TGTGCCAGCAGCTTAGAGAGGGCCTCTGGAAACACCATATATTTT
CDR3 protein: CASSLERASGNTIYF

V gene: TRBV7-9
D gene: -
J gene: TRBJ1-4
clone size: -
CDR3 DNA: TGTGCCAGCAGCTTAGCCCTATTCCGAGATGAGGAAAAACTGTTTTTT
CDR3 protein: CASSLALFRDEEKLFF

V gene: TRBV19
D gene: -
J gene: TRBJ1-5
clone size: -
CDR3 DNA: TGTGCCAGTAGTGAGTCGTTTGGAGGCTTCTTTTGGCCCCAGCATTTT
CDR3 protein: CASSESFGGFFWPQHF

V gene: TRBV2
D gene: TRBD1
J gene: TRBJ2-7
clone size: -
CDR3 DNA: TGTGCCAGCAGCGGTGACAGGGGATCGTCCTACGAGCAGTACTTC
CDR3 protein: CASSGDRGSSYEQYF

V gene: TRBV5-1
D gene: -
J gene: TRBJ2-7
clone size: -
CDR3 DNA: TGCGCCAGCAGCATGGGCCCACCCTCCGAGCAGTACTTC
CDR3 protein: CASSMGPPSEQYF

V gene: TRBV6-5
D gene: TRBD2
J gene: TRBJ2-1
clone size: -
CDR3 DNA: TGTGCCAGCAGTTCGGGACTAGCGGCCTACAATGAGCAGTTCTTC
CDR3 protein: CASSSGLAAYNEQFF

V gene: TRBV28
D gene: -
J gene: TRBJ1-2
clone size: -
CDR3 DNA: TGTGCCAGCAGTTCCCGAGGACTGACTTGCACCTTC
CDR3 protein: CASSSRGLTCTF